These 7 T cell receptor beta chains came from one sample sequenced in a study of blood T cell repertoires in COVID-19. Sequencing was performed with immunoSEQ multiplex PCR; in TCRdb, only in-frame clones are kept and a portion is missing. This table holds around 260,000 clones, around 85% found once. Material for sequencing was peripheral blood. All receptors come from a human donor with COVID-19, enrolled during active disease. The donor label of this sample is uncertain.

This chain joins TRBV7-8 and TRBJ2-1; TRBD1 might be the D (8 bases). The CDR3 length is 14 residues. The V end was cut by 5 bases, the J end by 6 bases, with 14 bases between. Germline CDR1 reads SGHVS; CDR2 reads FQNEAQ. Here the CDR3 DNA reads TGTGCCAGCAGCAACAGCGGGACAGGCAATGAGCAGTTCTTC. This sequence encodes CASSNSGTGNEQFF.

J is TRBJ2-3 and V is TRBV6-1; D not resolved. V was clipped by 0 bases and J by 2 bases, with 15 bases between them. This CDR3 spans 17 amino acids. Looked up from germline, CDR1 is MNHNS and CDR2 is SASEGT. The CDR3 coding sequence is TGTGCCAGCAGTGAAGCGCGTCTCGGCGGCTCCACAGATACGCAGTATTTT. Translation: CASSEARLGGSTDTQYF.

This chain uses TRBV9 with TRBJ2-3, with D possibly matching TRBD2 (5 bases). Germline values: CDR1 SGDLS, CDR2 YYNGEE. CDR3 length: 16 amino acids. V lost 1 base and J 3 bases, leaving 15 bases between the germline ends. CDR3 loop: CASSVPPRGSTDTQYF. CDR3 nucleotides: TGTGCCAGCAGCGTACCTCCAAGAGGGTCGACAGATACGCAGTATTTT.

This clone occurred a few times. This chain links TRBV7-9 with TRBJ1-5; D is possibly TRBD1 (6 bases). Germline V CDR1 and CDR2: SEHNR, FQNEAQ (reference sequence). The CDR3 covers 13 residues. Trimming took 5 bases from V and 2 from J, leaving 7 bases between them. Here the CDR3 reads CASSRQGNQPQHF. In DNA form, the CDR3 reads TGTGCCAGCAGCCGACAGGGCAATCAGCCCCAGCATTTT.

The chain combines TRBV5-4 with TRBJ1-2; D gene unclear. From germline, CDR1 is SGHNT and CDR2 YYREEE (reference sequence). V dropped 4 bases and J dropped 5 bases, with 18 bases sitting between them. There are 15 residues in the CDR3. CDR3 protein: CASSPEGRPFYGYTF. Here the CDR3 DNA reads TGTGCCAGCAGCCCTGAGGGTCGCCCTTTTTATGGCTACACCTTC.

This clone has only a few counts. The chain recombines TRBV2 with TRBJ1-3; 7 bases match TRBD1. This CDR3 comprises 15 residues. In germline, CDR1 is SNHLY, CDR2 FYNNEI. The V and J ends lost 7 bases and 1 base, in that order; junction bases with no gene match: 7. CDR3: CASNPQGLSGNTIYF. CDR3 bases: TGTGCCAGCAATCCACAGGGGTTGTCTGGAAACACCATATATTTT.

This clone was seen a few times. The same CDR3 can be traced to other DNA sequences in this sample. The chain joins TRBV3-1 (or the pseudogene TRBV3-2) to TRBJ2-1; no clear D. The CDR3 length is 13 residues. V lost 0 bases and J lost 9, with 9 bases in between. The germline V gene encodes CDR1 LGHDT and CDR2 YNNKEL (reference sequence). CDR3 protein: CASSQDLRSEQFF. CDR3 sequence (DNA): TGTGCCAGCAGCCAAGATTTGAGATCTGAGCAGTTCTTC.